This TCR beta chain was captured in a study of blood T cell repertoires in COVID-19. As for the study in general: There were acute and convalescent COVID-19 samples, and they came from the United States, Italy and Spain.

Original processing methods: Amplifying reference gene primers gave estimates of nucleated cell counts. Assay: immunoSEQ multiplex PCR; the TCRdb copy retains only in-frame clones and omits some. V and J calls and clone size are given by that table; D and trimming were obtained from the DNA. The table includes about 130,000 clones, approximately 80% detected once. The CDR3 sequence is 14 residues long. Trimming removed 4 bases at V and 2 bases at J, with 10 bases between. In germline, CDR1 is SGHKS, CDR2 YYEKEE (reference sequence). Sequencing was performed on peripheral blood. This clonotype was sampled from a man between 70 and 80 years old with acute or convalescent COVID-19. The J gene is TRBJ1-5, the V gene TRBV5-5; D is possibly TRBD1 (5 bases). In nucleotides, the CDR3 is TGTGCCAGCAGCGTAATAGGGGGCAATCAGCCCCAGCATTTT. Its translation is CASSVIGGNQPQHF.